This is a list of T cell receptor beta chains from one sample in a study of T cells in Graves' hyperthyroidism and ophthalmopathy. One entry per CDR3 protein, called by TCRdb with MiXCR from the multiplex PCR reads. This sample carries under 650,000 distinct CDR3 sequences, about 17% of them seen once, and the ten largest clones take around 3.9%. The sample was blood. Source of these receptors: a woman in her 30s with Graves' hyperthyroidism. Both conserved end residues are part of each CDR3. The D gene is left open where the match is weak. Not all rows give a size; the values are once, few, many and, for expanded clones, a class.

>many|TRBJ2-5|TRBV7-2|NA
CASSSESRALTETQYF
TGTGCCAGCAGCTCAGAGTCGCGCGCCTTAACAGAGACCCAGTACTTC
>many|TRBJ1-1|TRBV28|NA
CASSLNRVLAEAFF
TGTGCCAGCAGTTTAAACAGGGTTTTGGCTGAAGCTTTCTTT
>many|TRBJ2-2|TRBV18|NA
CASSPPGLTNTGELFF
TGTGCCAGCTCACCACCGGGACTTACGAACACCGGGGAGCTGTTTTTT
>few|TRBJ2-7|TRBV11-2|TRBD2
CASSSSGLAGLEQYF
TGTGCCAGCAGCTCATCGGGACTAGCGGGACTCGAGCAGTACTTC
>many|TRBJ2-6|TRBV6-1|TRBD1
CASRTGGSGANVLTF
TGTGCCAGCAGGACAGGGGGCTCTGGGGCCAACGTCCTGACTTTC
>NA|TRBJ1-6|TRBV19|TRBD1
CASNPAGTGNSPLHF
TGTGCCAGTAATCCAGCCGGGACAGGGAATTCACCCCTCCACTTT
>many|TRBJ2-1|TRBV6-2/TRBV6-3|NA
CASSHGRNNEQFF
TGTGCCAGCAGTCACGGGCGGAACAATGAGCAGTTCTTC
>few|TRBJ1-6|TRBV7-2|NA
CASSLNKGGVGSPLHF
TGTGCCAGCAGCTTAAATAAGGGGGGAGTAGGCTCACCCCTCCACTTT
>many|TRBJ2-5|TRBV2|NA
CASGSADRGLEYF
TGTGCCAGCGGTTCAGCTGATAGGGGACTGGAGTACTTC
>many|TRBJ2-3|TRBV18|TRBD2
CASSPKRGPTDTQYF
TGTGCCAGCTCACCGAAGCGGGGCCCCACAGATACGCAGTATTTT
>NA|TRBJ2-2|TRBV12-3/TRBV12-4|NA
CASRDSLGGELFF
TGTGCCAGCAGGGACTCCCTTGGGGGGGAGCTGTTTTTT
>NA|TRBJ2-5|TRBV5-1|NA
CASSVEAGLAQETQYF
TGCGCCAGCAGCGTTGAGGCGGGACTCGCGCAAGAGACCCAGTACTTC
>many|TRBJ2-7|TRBV19|TRBD2
CASSIGTSSYEQYF
TGTGCCAGCAGCATCGGGACTAGCTCGTACGAGCAGTACTTC
>many|TRBJ2-2|TRBV11-2|NA
CASSSSTGELFF
TGTGCCAGCAGCTCGAGCACCGGGGAGCTGTTTTTT
>many|TRBJ2-7|TRBV11-2|NA
CASSLDSLNEQYF
TGTGCCAGCAGCTTAGACAGTCTAAACGAGCAGTACTTC
>NA|TRBJ1-2|TRBV10-2|NA
CASSPGYSYGYTF
TGCGCCAGCAGCCCGGGATACAGCTATGGCTACACCTTC
>many|TRBJ2-7|TRBV6-1|NA
CASSYANEQYF
TGTGCCAGCAGTTACGCAAACGAGCAGTACTTC
>many|TRBJ2-7|TRBV6-1|NA
CASRRGQVSYEQYF
TGTGCCAGCCGGAGGGGCCAGGTATCCTACGAGCAGTACTTC
>NA|TRBJ2-7|TRBV7-3|TRBD2
CASSFIGTSVTYEQYF
TGTGCCAGCAGCTTTATAGGAACTAGCGTTACCTACGAGCAGTACTTC
>many|TRBJ2-1|TRBV11-2|NA
CASSFYEQFF
TGTGCCAGCAGCTTCTATGAGCAGTTCTTC
>many|TRBJ1-1|TRBV28|TRBD1
CASSLAAGTGYTEAFF
TGTGCCAGCAGTTTAGCGGCGGGGACAGGGTACACTGAAGCTTTCTTT
>many|TRBJ1-5|TRBV28|NA
CASSSEQGEGQPQHF
TGTGCCAGCAGTTCAGAACAGGGCGAAGGGCAGCCCCAGCATTTT
>NA|TRBJ1-2|TRBV5-4|NA
CASSLDVSHIDGYTF
TGTGCCAGCAGCTTGGATGTCAGTCATATAGATGGCTACACCTTC
>many|TRBJ2-5|TRBV30|TRBD2
CAWDPSGRETQYF
TGTGCCTGGGACCCTAGCGGGAGAGAGACCCAGTACTTC
>many|TRBJ1-5|TRBV11-2|NA
CARGPLVPQHF
TGTGCCAGGGGCCCGTTAGTACCCCAGCATTTT
>NA|TRBJ2-1|TRBV30|TRBD2
CAWSSSGGLSNEQFF
TGTGCCTGGAGTTCGTCTGGGGGACTATCAAATGAGCAGTTCTTC
>NA|TRBJ2-1|TRBV20-1|TRBD2
CRLAGYNEQFF
TGCAGACTAGCGGGGTACAATGAGCAGTTCTTC
>many|TRBJ2-7|TRBV7-2|NA
CASSSVDSSYEQYF
TGTGCCAGCAGCTCAGTGGACAGTAGCTACGAGCAGTACTTC
>NA|TRBJ2-3|TRBV5-1|NA
CASSFLGVSDTQYF
TGCGCCAGCAGCTTTCTAGGGGTATCGGATACGCAGTATTTT
>many|TRBJ2-7|TRBV30|NA
CAWRSPVSYEQYF
TGTGCCTGGAGGTCTCCTGTCTCCTACGAGCAGTACTTC
>few|TRBJ2-5|TRBV9|NA
CASSVAAGPLVDQETQYF
TGTGCCAGCAGCGTAGCAGCCGGCCCCTTAGTTGACCAAGAGACCCAGTACTTC
>many|TRBJ2-3|TRBV6-2/TRBV6-3|NA
CASSHGGTGLSGTQYF
TGTGCCAGCAGTCACGGAGGGACTGGCCTTTCGGGGACGCAGTATTTT
>many|TRBJ1-4|TRBV18|NA
CASSPSRDKFLFF
TGTGCCAGCTCACCATCACGGGACAAATTTTTGTTTTTT
>NA|TRBJ2-3|TRBV10-1|NA
CADRGVLLDTQYF
TGCGCAGACCGAGGGGTTTTACTAGATACGCAGTATTTT
>NA|TRBJ1-6|TRBV5-1|TRBD1
CASSLNRDRGQSPLHF
TGCGCCAGCAGCTTGAACCGGGACAGGGGGCAATCACCCCTCCACTTT
>NA|TRBJ2-2|TRBV3-1|TRBD2
CASSQAGFHVAGGVGELFF
TGTGCCAGCAGCCAAGCGGGTTTCCACGTAGCGGGAGGAGTCGGGGAGCTGTTTTTT
>few|TRBJ2-2|TRBV27|TRBD1
CASSLSGQGWGRELFF
TGTGCCAGCAGTTTATCGGGACAGGGGTGGGGGCGGGAGCTGTTTTTT
>few|TRBJ1-3|TRBV19|NA
CASSMTSTGNTIYF
TGTGCCAGTAGTATGACATCGACTGGAAACACCATATATTTT
>NA|TRBJ2-1|TRBV6-2/TRBV6-3|NA
CASGRGQDPYNEQFF
TGTGCCAGCGGTCGGGGACAAGACCCTTACAATGAGCAGTTCTTC
>few|TRBJ2-1|TRBV10-3|TRBD2
CAISEGLANEQFF
TGTGCCATCAGTGAGGGACTAGCGAATGAGCAGTTCTTC
>few|TRBJ2-5|TRBV6-1|NA
CASSEGLGLGETQYF
TGTGCCAGCAGTGAAGGATTGGGGTTAGGTGAGACCCAGTACTTC
>few|TRBJ2-2|TRBV7-2|TRBD2
CASSYRPIAGGRGGELFF
TGTGCCAGCAGCTACCGACCTATAGCGGGAGGAAGGGGCGGGGAGCTGTTTTTT
>many|TRBJ2-1|TRBV28|TRBD2
CASTPTWTSGYNEQFF
TGTGCCAGCACCCCGACTTGGACTAGCGGGTACAATGAGCAGTTCTTC
>many|TRBJ2-7|TRBV30|NA
CAGGSYEQYF
TGTGCAGGTGGGAGCTACGAGCAGTACTTC